Each of the 30 T cell receptor beta chains below was sequenced from the same sample in a study of T cell changes during pregnancy in multiple sclerosis. Sequencing used immunoSEQ multiplex PCR; TCRdb keeps in-frame clones, though not all of them. The sample includes 55,000 to 70,000 clones, 85% to 95% of them seen just once. The sequencing here drew on peripheral blood, taken after pregnancy. Receptor source: a female donor with multiple sclerosis, enrolled in a pregnancy study.

V and J are TRBV5-6 and TRBJ2-6, with TRBD2 matching 11 bases. The CDR3 sequence is 17 residues long. CDR1 and CDR2 (germline): SGHDT, YYEEEE. V lost 2 bases, J lost 2 bases, and 3 bases stayed unmatched. The CDR3 loop reads CASSLLAGVPGANVLTF. The CDR3 region has the DNA TGTGCCAGCAGCTTACTAGCGGGAGTCCCTGGGGCCAACGTCCTGACTTTC.

This chain connects TRBV4-2 to TRBJ2-3, with TRBD2 as a possible D gene (8 bases). The CDR3 is made up of 18 amino acids. Per the germline V gene, CDR1 is LGHNA and CDR2 is YNFKEQ. With 0 bases removed from V and 4 bases from J, the gap between germline ends came to 20 bases. DNA for the CDR3: TGTGCCAGCAGCCAAGAGTCGGGAGGGGACAGACAAGCAGATACGCAGTATTTT. Its translation is CASSQESGGDRQADTQYF.

The chain joins TRBV6-5 to TRBJ2-5, with TRBD2 matching over 8 bases. The CDR3 loop spans 15 amino acids. J was trimmed by 1 base and V by 7 bases; bases with no gene match: 8. Per germline, CDR1 MNHEY and CDR2 SVGAGI. CDR3 DNA: TGTGCCAGCACCCTTACGGGAGGGGCCCAAGAGACCCAGTACTTC. Translation: CASTLTGGAQETQYF.

This rearrangement joins TRBV28 to TRBJ1-4; no firm D call. Germline assignment: CDR1 MDHEN and CDR2 SYDVKM. The CDR3 is 12 residues long. V lost 1 base, J lost 8 bases, and 5 bases lay in between. CDR3 sequence (DNA): TGTGCCAGCAGTTTATCCAGGGAAAAACTGTTTTTT. It translates to CASSLSREKLFF.

The chain uses TRBV11-3 and TRBJ2-5; D remains ambiguous. CDR1 and CDR2 from the germline V gene are SGHNT and YENEEA. Trimming removed 7 bases at V and 4 bases at J, with 16 bases between. The CDR3 loop spans 14 amino acids. CDR3 amino acids: CASIPRPRRETQYF. CDR3 bases: TGTGCCAGCATTCCCAGACCTAGGAGAGAGACCCAGTACTTC.

This chain links TRBV5-1 with TRBJ1-1; 9 bases match TRBD1. The CDR3 spans 16 residues. The junction had 13 bases not matched to a gene; V was cut back by 9 bases and J by 1 base. Germline assignment: CDR1 SGHRS and CDR2 YFSETQ. The CDR3 here is CATKGDGTGRNTEAFF. DNA of the CDR3: TGCGCCACCAAAGGGGACGGGACAGGGAGGAACACTGAAGCTTTCTTT.

V is TRBV28 and J is TRBJ1-1, with D maybe TRBD1 (6 bases). V was cut by 4 bases and J by 4 bases, with 10 bases left in between. This CDR3 contains 13 residues. Germline lookup yields CDR1 MDHEN and CDR2 SYDVKM. In nucleotides, the CDR3 is TGTGCCAGCAGTTCCAGGGGATTCACTGAAGCTTTCTTT. It encodes CASSSRGFTEAFF.

The chain links TRBV7-9 to TRBJ2-7; 13 bases match TRBD2. The CDR3 length is 15 residues. Germline CDR1 is SEHNR and CDR2 is FQNEAQ (reference sequence). The V gene end was trimmed by 5 bases and the J gene end by 3 bases; junction bases not matched to a gene: 4. CDR3 amino acids: CASSDGLAGVYEQYF. In nucleotides, the CDR3 is TGTGCCAGCAGCGACGGACTAGCGGGAGTCTACGAGCAGTACTTC.

The chain is built from TRBV7-9 and TRBJ2-5; D perhaps matches TRBD1 (6 bases). The CDR3 runs 15 residues. The V end lost 5 bases, the J end lost 2 bases, and 15 bases lay between the germline ends. Germline lookup yields CDR1 SEHNR and CDR2 FQNEAQ (reference sequence). CDR3 in DNA: TGTGCCAGCAGCCGGAGACAGGCCAGTCAAGAGACCCAGTACTTC. Translating gives CASSRRQASQETQYF.

V usage is TRBV28 and J usage is TRBJ1-2; a weak D match, TRBD1 (6 bases). Per germline, CDR1 MDHEN and CDR2 SYDVKM. The CDR3 sequence is 14 residues long. Trimming shortened V by 10 bases and J by 3 bases, and 18 bases separated the two germline ends. In nucleotides, the CDR3 is TGTGCCATCACTGGACAGACCCTTTACTATGGCTACACCTTC. It translates to CAITGQTLYYGYTF.

This chain joins TRBV11-2 and TRBJ2-5, with D hard to call. The CDR3 is 16 residues long. V lost 4 bases and J 4 bases, leaving 19 bases between the germline ends. Germline-derived CDR1 and CDR2 are SGHAT and FQNNGV. Here the CDR3 reads CASSSQRTGIRETQYF. The CDR3, as DNA: TGTGCCAGCAGCTCCCAAAGAACGGGTATTCGAGAGACCCAGTACTTC. The variable domain in full, completed from reference TRBV11-2 and TRBJ2-5, reads EAGVAQSPRYKIIEKRQSVAFWCNPISGHATLYWYQQILGQGPKLLIQFQNNGVVDDSQLPKDRFSAERLKGVDSTLKIQPAKLEDSAVYLCASSSQRTGIRETQYFGPGTRLLVL.

The rearrangement uses TRBV28 and TRBJ1-2; the match to TRBD1 covers 10 bases. The V gene end was trimmed by 5 bases and the J gene end by 8 bases; junction bases not matched to a gene: 8. Germline V gene lookup returns CDR1 MDHEN and CDR2 SYDVKM. This CDR3 region has 14 residues. CDR3 region: CASSPPGTGVGYTF. CDR3 DNA: TGTGCCAGCAGTCCTCCGGGGACAGGGGTAGGCTACACCTTC.

V gene TRBV14 combines with J gene TRBJ2-5; D not certain. This CDR3 has 15 amino acids. CDR1 is SGHDN and CDR2 is FVKESK in the germline V gene. Trimming took off 0 bases at V and 5 bases at J, with 13 bases between the two ends. The CDR3 sequence is CASSQEGFPFETQYF. The CDR3 bases are TGTGCCAGCAGCCAAGAGGGCTTTCCCTTTGAGACCCAGTACTTC.

This rearrangement joins TRBV11-2 to TRBJ2-7; perhaps TRBD2 as D (6 bases). V lost 7 bases and J 2 bases, leaving 15 bases between the germline ends. The V gene's germline CDR1 is SGHAT and CDR2 FQNNGV. This CDR3 contains 14 residues. The chain's CDR3 is CASTQDYSTYEQYF. CDR3 sequence (DNA): TGTGCCAGCACCCAGGACTATTCCACCTACGAGCAGTACTTC.

V and J are TRBV19 and TRBJ1-4; TRBD1 matches at 11 bases. CDR1 and CDR2 (germline): LNHDA, SQIVND (reference sequence). The CDR3 extends over 17 amino acids. V shed 5 bases and J 0 bases; nucleotides not matched to a gene: 5. The CDR3 loop reads CASSPQGQGATNEKLFF. The CDR3 DNA reads as TGTGCCAGTAGTCCCCAGGGACAGGGGGCAACTAATGAAAAACTGTTTTTT.

This clone was detected only once. The chain has TRBV5-1 and TRBJ2-1; 8 nucleotides align to TRBD2. Unmatched junction bases numbered 9, after V lost 4 bases and J lost 0 bases. Germline V gene data show CDR1 as SGHRS and CDR2 as YFSETQ. The CDR3 spans 17 residues. CDR3 in DNA: TGCGCCAGCAGCCTTGGCGGGGGACTAGACTCCTACAATGAGCAGTTCTTC. This translates into CASSLGGGLDSYNEQFF.

The table lists this clone with a few counts. The chain couples TRBV2 to TRBJ1-1; D gene uncertain. The germline CDR1 and CDR2 sequences are SNHLY and FYNNEI. Trimming stripped 5 bases from V and 0 bases from J, with 10 bases between. CDR3 length equals 14 residues. CDR3 residues: CASSSGRLNTEAFF. The DNA of the CDR3 is TGTGCCAGCAGTTCGGGGAGGCTGAACACTGAAGCTTTCTTT.

The J gene is TRBJ2-7, the V gene TRBV11-3; a weak D match, TRBD2 (6 bases). There are 14 residues in the CDR3. V was clipped by 5 bases and J by 1 base, with 12 bases between them. Germline assignment: CDR1 SGHNT and CDR2 YENEEA. This chain's CDR3 is CASSPGTGSYEQYF. The CDR3 DNA sequence: TGTGCCAGCAGCCCGGGGACTGGGTCCTACGAGCAGTACTTC.

The chain combines TRBV19 with TRBJ2-7, with a weak D call TRBD2 (6 bases). CDR3 length: 16 amino acids. V lost 5 bases and J lost 2, with 19 bases in between. Germline CDR1 LNHDA, CDR2 SQIVND (reference sequence). The CDR3, as DNA: TGTGCCAGTAGTCCCCCCGCTACGGGAGTTCCCTACGAGCAGTACTTC. Translated: CASSPPATGVPYEQYF.

The rearrangement uses TRBV15 and TRBJ2-7, with TRBD2 matching 7 bases. V gave up 7 bases and J gave up 2 bases; unmatched junction bases: 14. From germline, CDR1 is LNHNV and CDR2 YYDKDF (reference sequence). This CDR3 is 16 amino acids long. The DNA for the CDR3 is TGTGCCACCATTCTGGGGGAGGGCCAGTTTCCCTACGAGCAGTACTTC. The encoded protein is CATILGEGQFPYEQYF.

A word on this clone: Compared with germline, one end of the junction differs, possibly owing to a read error. The rearrangement uses TRBV7-9 and TRBJ1-4; D unclear. The CDR3 runs 14 residues. Germline V gene lookup returns CDR1 SEHNR and CDR2 FQNEAQ (reference sequence). The CDR3 sequence: CASSSSRTNEKLFF. The DNA of the CDR3 is TGTGCCAGTAGCTCCTCGAGAACGAATGAAAAACTGTTTTTT. The full variable domain, in which reference TRBV7-9 and TRBJ1-4 provide the parts outside the CDR3, is DTGVSQNPRHKITKRGQNVTFRCDPISEHNRLYWYRQTLGQGPEFLTYFQNEAQLEKSRLLSDRFSAERPKGSFSTLEIQRTEQGDSAMYLCASSSSRTNEKLFFGSGTQLSVL.

The chain joins TRBV9 to TRBJ2-7; TRBD2 matches at 7 bases. There are 16 residues in the CDR3. From germline, CDR1 is SGDLS and CDR2 YYNGEE. The junction had 14 bases not matched to a gene; V was cut back by 2 bases and J by 6 bases. CDR3 sequence (DNA): TGTGCCAGCAGCGTCTCTGCGGGGGTTTTCGACGGCGAGCAGTACTTC. This gives the protein CASSVSAGVFDGEQYF. The variable domain in full, completed from reference TRBV9 and TRBJ2-7, reads DSGVTQTPKHLITATGQRVTLRCSPRSGDLSVYWYQQSLDQGLQFLIQYYNGEERAKGNILERFSAQQFPDLHSELNLSSLELGDSALYFCASSVSAGVFDGEQYFGPGTRLTVT.

V gene TRBV6-5 combines with J gene TRBJ2-2, with 7 bases identical to TRBD1. The V gene end was trimmed by 8 bases and the J gene end by 4 bases; junction bases not matched to a gene: 7. There are 14 residues in the CDR3. Germline lookup yields CDR1 MNHEY and CDR2 SVGAGI. For the CDR3, the DNA is TGTGCCAGCCACAGGGGCACCTTCACCGGGGAGCTGTTTTTT. This translates into CASHRGTFTGELFF.

This chain connects TRBV9 to TRBJ2-3; 7 bases map to TRBD2. Germline V gives CDR1 SGDLS, CDR2 YYNGEE. The CDR3 sequence is 15 residues long. The ends lost 0 bases at V and 5 bases at J; junction bases unmatched: 6. CDR3 sequence reads: CASSVGGRALDTQYF. Written as DNA, the CDR3 is TGTGCCAGCAGCGTAGGGGGGAGGGCCTTAGATACGCAGTATTTT.

The chain uses TRBV27 and TRBJ1-2; 9 bases line up with TRBD1. V was pared by 6 bases and J by 2 bases, with 10 bases of the junction left unmatched. This CDR3 has 16 amino acids. The germline gives CDR1 MNHEY, CDR2 SMNVEV (reference sequence). CDR3 bases: TGTGCCAGCAGCTCCCTAGGGACAGGGTTCAACTATGGCTACACCTTC. This gives the protein CASSSLGTGFNYGYTF.

This chain joins TRBV15 and TRBJ1-6; weak D call: TRBD1 (5 bases). V lost 4 bases to trimming and J lost 7 bases, with 14 bases between them. CDR3 length equals 15 residues. Per the germline V gene, CDR1 is LNHNV and CDR2 is YYDKDF (reference sequence). The CDR3 loop reads CATSNKQASNSPLHF. CDR3 DNA sequence: TGTGCCACCAGCAATAAACAGGCCTCGAATTCACCCCTCCACTTT.

The rearrangement joins TRBV27 to TRBJ2-7; 7 bases are a match to TRBD2. This CDR3 spans 14 amino acids. V was pared by 5 bases and J by 2 bases, with 6 bases of the junction left unmatched. Germline-derived CDR1 and CDR2 are MNHEY and SMNVEV (reference sequence). The CDR3 sequence: CASSAFAGAYEQYF. The CDR3 DNA follows: TGTGCCAGCAGTGCCTTTGCGGGGGCCTACGAGCAGTACTTC.

The genes are TRBV5-4 and TRBJ2-7, with 9 positions matching TRBD2. The V and J ends lost 4 bases and 4 bases, in that order; junction bases with no gene match: 12. Looked up from germline, CDR1 is SGHNT and CDR2 is YYREEE (reference sequence). The CDR3 has 16 residues. The CDR3 reads CASSRLGLAQSYEQYF. Written as DNA, the CDR3 is TGTGCCAGCAGCCGGCTGGGACTAGCTCAATCTTACGAGCAGTACTTC.

The table lists this clone with a count of one. The chain is built from TRBV4-3 and TRBJ2-1; D may be TRBD1 (6 bases). V was cut by 2 bases and J by 8 bases, with 16 bases left in between. In germline, CDR1 is LGHNA, CDR2 YSLEER. CDR3 size: 15 residues. The CDR3 protein is CASSQFPDSVDEQFF. The CDR3 DNA sequence: TGCGCCAGCAGCCAATTTCCGGACAGTGTGGATGAGCAGTTCTTC.

The V and J genes are TRBV4-3 and TRBJ2-3, with unresolved D. From germline, CDR1 is LGHNA and CDR2 YSLEER. CDR3 length: 13 amino acids. The germline V and J ends were trimmed by 0 bases and 7 bases, with 8 bases remaining between them. CDR3 bases: TGCGCCAGCAGCCAAGAGAGATTCAATACGCAGTATTTT. Translated, it gives CASSQERFNTQYF.